These 10 T cell receptor beta chains share one sample of origin, sequenced in a study of T-cell reconstitution after alpha-beta-depleted transplantation in children. Whole-study results and caveats: From newly produced T cells came most of the T-cell counts and diversity one year after transplant.

The antigens for these receptors are not known. Preparation of the TCRbeta library was carried out with unique molecular identifiers. TCRdb re-called the PCR reads through MiXCR, storing one row per CDR3 protein. This table has around 300,000 distinct CDR3 sequences, 6.5% to 9% appearing once. This specimen was peripheral blood, taken 360 days after TCRalphabeta/CD19-depleted stem cell transplant. These receptors originate from a female patient aged 2-15 years who had a stem cell transplant for Fanconi anemia, so the T cells may come from the graft donor.

This clonotype showed up many times. V usage is TRBV29-1 and J usage is TRBJ2-3, with D maybe TRBD2 (5 bases). The CDR3 sequence is 15 residues long. Trimming cost V 0 bases and J 6 bases, with 16 bases left between them. Germline V gene data show CDR1 as SQVTM and CDR2 as ANQGSEA. CDR3 DNA sequence: TGCAGCGTTGAAGATCTTGAGGGTAGTGGCGATACGCAGTATTTT. Protein: CSVEDLEGSGDTQYF.

This clonotype was seen repeatedly, ten times or more. V gene TRBV14 combines with J gene TRBJ2-3; no definite D call. V lost 2 bases and J 7 bases, leaving 19 bases between the germline ends. CDR1 is SGHDN, CDR2 FVKESK, per germline. CDR3 length equals 16 residues. In DNA, the CDR3 is TGTGCCAGCAGCCAACAAAGCTGGGGTCCGTATCATACGCAGTATTTT. The encoded protein is CASSQQSWGPYHTQYF. Supplemented by reference TRBV14 and TRBJ2-3, the full variable domain reads EAGVTQFPSHSVIEKGQTVTLRCDPISGHDNLYWYRRVMGKEIKFLLHFVKESKQDESGMPNNRFLAERTGGTYSTLKVQPAELEDSGVYFCASSQQSWGPYHTQYFGPGTRLTVL.

This clonotype came up many times. The rearrangement uses TRBV27 and TRBJ1-2; 7 bases are shared with TRBD1. V was clipped by 3 bases and J by 4 bases; unmatched bases: 11. Germline CDR1 is MNHEY and CDR2 is SMNVEV (reference sequence). The CDR3 is 16 amino acids. CDR3 amino acids: CASSFYPPTGTYGYTF. Written as DNA, the CDR3 is TGTGCCAGCAGTTTCTATCCCCCGACAGGGACCTATGGCTACACCTTC.

This chain joins TRBV5-1 and TRBJ2-1, with D unresolved. Per germline, CDR1 SGHRS and CDR2 YFSETQ. Trimming took off 0 bases at V and 4 bases at J, with 11 bases between the two ends. The CDR3 runs 15 residues. The chain's CDR3 is CASSLELAKYNEQFF. The CDR3 DNA follows: TGCGCCAGCAGCTTGGAACTGGCGAAATACAATGAGCAGTTCTTC.

This clonotype was counted many times. J is TRBJ1-2 and V is TRBV29-1; 7 positions match TRBD1. The CDR3 spans 17 residues. Looked up from germline, CDR1 is SQVTM and CDR2 is ANQGSEA. Trimming removed 1 base from V and 4 bases from J; junction bases left unmatched: 15. The DNA for the CDR3 is TGCAGCGTTGAAGGGTCAGGGGGTATCCCGGCCTTCTATGGCTACACCTTC. Translating gives CSVEGSGGIPAFYGYTF.

This clonotype was picked up many times. The V and J genes are TRBV12-3 or TRBV12-4 and TRBJ2-7; D is perhaps TRBD2 (7 bases). This CDR3 spans 12 amino acids. V gave up 9 bases and J gave up 5 bases, with 14 bases separating them. The CDR3 sequence is CASGQGRDEQYF. The DNA of the CDR3 is TGTGCCAGTGGGCAGGGGAGGGACGAGCAGTACTTC.

V usage is TRBV10-1 and J usage is TRBJ2-7, with D unresolved. Germline V gene lookup returns CDR1 WNHNN and CDR2 SYGVQD (reference sequence). This CDR3 is 11 amino acids long. V lost 4 bases and J lost 6, with 7 bases in between. The CDR3 nucleotides read TGCGCCAGCAGTGTCGGGCTCGAGCAGTACTTC. It yields the protein CASSVGLEQYF.

This clonotype has only a few counts. The chain is built from TRBV15 and TRBJ1-1; D remains ambiguous. Germline V gene lookup returns CDR1 LNHNV and CDR2 YYDKDF (reference sequence). Trimming took off 1 base at V and 7 bases at J, with 10 bases between the two ends. The CDR3 covers 13 residues. CDR3 protein: CATSRVQVNEAFF. The CDR3 DNA reads TGTGCCACCAGCAGAGTGCAAGTTAATGAAGCTTTCTTT.

This clonotype was seen more than once but under ten times. The chain joins TRBV28 to TRBJ2-6; D remains ambiguous. Per the germline V gene, CDR1 is MDHEN and CDR2 is SYDVKM. The CDR3 contains 17 residues. V lost 4 bases and J 3 bases, leaving 16 bases between the germline ends. CDR3 DNA: TGTGCCAGCAGTTCCCCGCGTAGGGCAGGTGGGGCCAACGTCCTGACTTTC. Its protein product is CASSSPRRAGGANVLTF.

The rearrangement joins TRBV11-2 to TRBJ1-1, with D uncertain. Trimming stripped 0 bases from V and 4 bases from J, with 3 bases between. The CDR3 is 12 amino acids. In germline, CDR1 is SGHAT, CDR2 FQNNGV. This CDR3 is CASSLDPTEAFF. CDR3 sequence (DNA): TGTGCCAGCAGCTTAGATCCCACTGAAGCTTTCTTT.